This is a list of T cell receptor beta chains from one sample in a study of early T cells in non-severe SARS-CoV-2 infection. Each CDR3 protein is one row after TCRdb ran MiXCR on the 5' RACE reads. The data hold about 26,000 distinct CDR3 sequences, with just over 4% observed a single time. The sequencing sample was made of whole blood. The receptors stem from an adult who was a healthcare worker with PCR-confirmed SARS-CoV-2 infection or an uninfected control (not recorded which). Each CDR3 is given with its conserved first and last residue. The order of the fields is J gene, D gene, clone size, V gene, CDR3 DNA, CDR3 protein. The D gene is left open where the match is weak. Only some rows state a clone size, as once, few, many or a class for expanded clones.

j_call: TRBJ1-1
d_call: NA
clone_size: many
v_call: TRBV10-3
cdr3_nt: TGTGCCATCAGTGGGGCAGAGCGTGCTTTCTTT
cdr3_aa: CAISGAERAFF

j_call: TRBJ2-7
d_call: NA
clone_size: many
v_call: TRBV11-2
cdr3_nt: TGTGCCAGCAGCTTAGATACAGGGACGGGGGAGCAGTACTTC
cdr3_aa: CASSLDTGTGEQYF

j_call: TRBJ2-3
d_call: TRBD1
clone_size: NA
v_call: TRBV6-2/TRBV6-3
cdr3_nt: TGTGCCAGCAGTTACTCACCAGGGGGAGTAGAAGATACGCAGTATTTT
cdr3_aa: CASSYSPGGVEDTQYF

j_call: TRBJ1-1
d_call: NA
clone_size: NA
v_call: TRBV5-1
cdr3_nt: TGCGCCAGCAGCAAGCAGGGCATGAACACTGAAGCTTTCTTT
cdr3_aa: CASSKQGMNTEAFF

j_call: TRBJ2-5
d_call: NA
clone_size: many
v_call: TRBV7-2
cdr3_nt: TGTGCCAGCAGCCTACGACGGGATCAAGAGACCCAGTACTTC
cdr3_aa: CASSLRRDQETQYF

j_call: TRBJ2-3
d_call: NA
clone_size: few
v_call: TRBV7-9
cdr3_nt: TGTGCCAGCAGCTTATATTTTGGGCACCCCACAGATACGCAGTATTTT
cdr3_aa: CASSLYFGHPTDTQYF

j_call: TRBJ2-3
d_call: NA
clone_size: many
v_call: TRBV18
cdr3_nt: TGTGCCAGCTCACGGCGGACAGTTAGCACAGATACGCAGTATTTT
cdr3_aa: CASSRRTVSTDTQYF

j_call: TRBJ1-1
d_call: NA
clone_size: many
v_call: TRBV9
cdr3_nt: TGTGCCAGCAGCGTCTCGGCAGGGTCGGGAACTGAAGCTTTCTTT
cdr3_aa: CASSVSAGSGTEAFF

j_call: TRBJ2-2
d_call: TRBD2
clone_size: many
v_call: TRBV7-3
cdr3_nt: TGTGCCAGCGGGGCTAGCGGGAATTCGGCCGAGCTGTTTTTT
cdr3_aa: CASGASGNSAELFF

j_call: TRBJ1-4
d_call: NA
clone_size: many
v_call: TRBV12-3/TRBV12-4
cdr3_nt: TGTGCCAGCAGTTTAACCATACTCGGTGAAAAACTGTTTTTT
cdr3_aa: CASSLTILGEKLFF

j_call: TRBJ2-7
d_call: NA
clone_size: many
v_call: TRBV20-1
cdr3_nt: TGCAGTGCTAGAGATCCCCTAGCGCTAGTCGAGCAGTACTTC
cdr3_aa: CSARDPLALVEQYF

j_call: TRBJ2-7
d_call: TRBD1
clone_size: NA
v_call: TRBV6-6
cdr3_nt: TGTGCCAGCAGTCCACAGGGGTGGTCCTACGAGCAGTACTTC
cdr3_aa: CASSPQGWSYEQYF

j_call: TRBJ1-3
d_call: NA
clone_size: few
v_call: TRBV12-3/TRBV12-4
cdr3_nt: TGTGCCAGCAGTCTCTCCTACCGGCCAGCCATCTCTGGAAACACCATATATTTT
cdr3_aa: CASSLSYRPAISGNTIYF

j_call: TRBJ2-7
d_call: NA
clone_size: many
v_call: TRBV20-1
cdr3_nt: TGCAGTGCTAGAGTCGCGACAGACAGCTCCTACGAGCAGTACTTC
cdr3_aa: CSARVATDSSYEQYF

j_call: TRBJ2-1
d_call: TRBD1
clone_size: medium-sized
v_call: TRBV19
cdr3_nt: TGTGCCAGTAGTATAGGACAGGGGCCCAATGATGAGCAGTTCTTC
cdr3_aa: CASSIGQGPNDEQFF

j_call: TRBJ2-1
d_call: NA
clone_size: many
v_call: TRBV7-3
cdr3_nt: TGTGCCAGCAGCTCAAGAGGACTTCACTCCTACAATGAGCAGTTCTTC
cdr3_aa: CASSSRGLHSYNEQFF

j_call: TRBJ2-2
d_call: NA
clone_size: many
v_call: TRBV5-1
cdr3_nt: TGCGCCAGCAGTGCCCGGACAGCGAACACCGGGGAGCTGTTTTTT
cdr3_aa: CASSARTANTGELFF

j_call: TRBJ1-1
d_call: NA
clone_size: many
v_call: TRBV5-1
cdr3_nt: TGCGCCAGCAAGGGGGGGTTTACCGCTGAAGCTTTCTTT
cdr3_aa: CASKGGFTAEAFF

j_call: TRBJ2-1
d_call: TRBD2
clone_size: many
v_call: TRBV12-3/TRBV12-4
cdr3_nt: TGTGCCAGCAGTTTATCAGCGGGGGCCTACAATGAGCAGTTCTTC
cdr3_aa: CASSLSAGAYNEQFF

j_call: TRBJ2-5
d_call: NA
clone_size: many
v_call: TRBV5-4
cdr3_nt: TGTGCCAGCAGCTTGGAACAGCAAGAGACCCAGTACTTC
cdr3_aa: CASSLEQQETQYF

j_call: TRBJ1-1
d_call: NA
clone_size: NA
v_call: TRBV29-1
cdr3_nt: TGCAGCGTTGAAGTAGTTGGAGCTGAAGCTTTCTTT
cdr3_aa: CSVEVVGAEAFF

j_call: TRBJ1-5
d_call: NA
clone_size: medium-sized
v_call: TRBV29-1
cdr3_nt: TGCAGCGTCGAGTCGGGGAGAAATCAGCCCCAGCATTTT
cdr3_aa: CSVESGRNQPQHF

j_call: TRBJ2-2
d_call: NA
clone_size: many
v_call: TRBV5-1
cdr3_nt: TGCGCCAGCGAGCTATACACCGGGGAGCTGTTTTTT
cdr3_aa: CASELYTGELFF

j_call: TRBJ2-6
d_call: NA
clone_size: few
v_call: TRBV5-4
cdr3_nt: TGTGCCAGCAGACTACAGGGTTCTGGGGCCAACGTCCTGACTTTC
cdr3_aa: CASRLQGSGANVLTF

j_call: TRBJ2-1
d_call: NA
clone_size: few
v_call: TRBV7-9
cdr3_nt: TGTGCCAGCAGCTTAGTCTCCCCGGGACATGATGAGCAGTTCTTC
cdr3_aa: CASSLVSPGHDEQFF

j_call: TRBJ2-3
d_call: TRBD1
clone_size: many
v_call: TRBV27
cdr3_nt: TGTGCCAGCAGCCCTCAGGGGGCTAGCACAGATACGCAGTATTTT
cdr3_aa: CASSPQGASTDTQYF

j_call: TRBJ2-7
d_call: TRBD1
clone_size: few
v_call: TRBV4-3
cdr3_nt: TGCGCCAGCAGCCAAGATCACAGGGGGCAGCACGAGCAGTACTTC
cdr3_aa: CASSQDHRGQHEQYF

j_call: TRBJ1-2
d_call: NA
clone_size: NA
v_call: TRBV7-3
cdr3_nt: TGTGCCAGCAGCGCGAACTCCCCCGGGCCCAACGCTGGCTACACCTTC
cdr3_aa: CASSANSPGPNAGYTF

j_call: TRBJ2-5
d_call: NA
clone_size: many
v_call: TRBV28
cdr3_nt: TGTGCCAGCAGTTTACTGGGGTCGGGAAAGGAGACCCAGTACTTC
cdr3_aa: CASSLLGSGKETQYF

j_call: TRBJ2-7
d_call: TRBD1
clone_size: many
v_call: TRBV6-6
cdr3_nt: TGTGCCAGCATGGGACAGTCCTACGAGCAGTACTTC
cdr3_aa: CASMGQSYEQYF

j_call: TRBJ2-7
d_call: TRBD1
clone_size: few
v_call: TRBV6-2/TRBV6-3
cdr3_nt: TGTGCCAGCAGCCTTGTGACAGGGTACGAGCAGTACTTC
cdr3_aa: CASSLVTGYEQYF

j_call: TRBJ2-1
d_call: TRBD2
clone_size: many
v_call: TRBV7-3
cdr3_nt: TGTGCCAGCAGCTTAGGAGGGACTAGCTTCTATGAGCAGTTCTTC
cdr3_aa: CASSLGGTSFYEQFF

j_call: TRBJ1-1
d_call: TRBD1
clone_size: many
v_call: TRBV27
cdr3_nt: TGTGCCAGCAGTTTAGGACAGGGGGGCACTGAAGCTTTCTTT
cdr3_aa: CASSLGQGGTEAFF

j_call: TRBJ2-7
d_call: TRBD1
clone_size: many
v_call: TRBV20-1
cdr3_nt: TGCAGTGCTAGGCGTCAGGGGGTCTACGAGCAGTACTTC
cdr3_aa: CSARRQGVYEQYF

j_call: TRBJ1-2
d_call: TRBD1
clone_size: NA
v_call: TRBV4-1
cdr3_nt: TGCGCCAGCAGCCCTGCGGGACAGGGGGTGTATGGCTACACCTTC
cdr3_aa: CASSPAGQGVYGYTF

j_call: TRBJ1-2
d_call: NA
clone_size: many
v_call: TRBV9
cdr3_nt: TGTGCCAGCAGCGTTAGCTTTGGGCAGGGGCACTATGGCTACACCTTC
cdr3_aa: CASSVSFGQGHYGYTF